The 28 T cell receptor beta chains reported below all come from one sample, sequenced in a study of blood T cell repertoires in COVID-19. Measured with immunoSEQ multiplex PCR; TCRdb has only the in-frame clones, and not every one. The repertoire includes roughly 190,000 clones, roughly 81% of them detected once, and roughly 5% sits in the top ten. What was sequenced was peripheral blood. The receptors shown here come from a woman in her 70s with active or convalescent COVID-19.

This chain links TRBV7-2 with TRBJ2-2; D not resolved. Trimming removed 6 bases from V and 0 bases from J, with 8 bases in between. The CDR3 has 14 amino acids. The germline V gene encodes CDR1 SGHTA and CDR2 FQGNSA. Here the CDR3 DNA reads TGTGCCAGCAGGAAAAACACGAACACCGGGGAGCTGTTTTTT. It specifies CASRKNTNTGELFF.

V usage is TRBV10-3 and J usage is TRBJ2-7; TRBD2 agrees at 14 bases. CDR3 length equals 15 residues. CDR1 and CDR2 from the germline V gene are ENHRY and SYGVKD. After removal of 4 bases from V and 5 bases from J, the junction contained 4 bases not matched to a gene. The CDR3 loop reads CAISGTSGRKNEQYF. The CDR3 DNA reads TGTGCCATCAGTGGGACTAGCGGGAGGAAGAACGAGCAGTACTTC.

The chain recombines TRBV15 with TRBJ2-5; 10 nucleotides align to TRBD2. CDR1 and CDR2 from the germline V gene are LNHNV and YYDKDF (reference sequence). This CDR3 comprises 16 residues. V lost 3 bases and J lost 1; bases outside the gene matches: 5. For the CDR3, the DNA is TGTGCCACCAGCAGGACTCAGCGGGAGGGCCAAGAGACCCAGTACTTC. Amino acid sequence: CATSRTQREGQETQYF.

The genes are TRBV25-1 and TRBJ1-2, with 8 bases that match TRBD1. Germline CDR1 MGHDK, CDR2 SYGVNS. The V segment lost 3 bases and the J segment 4 bases; nucleotides outside the gene matches: 7. This CDR3 region has 15 residues. The CDR3 DNA sequence: TGTGCCAGCAGTGAGTTCAGGGGGCAAGGCTATGGCTACACCTTC. Its translation: CASSEFRGQGYGYTF.

V is TRBV20-1 and J is TRBJ1-2; no clear D gene. The germline CDR1 and CDR2 sequences are DFQATT and SNEGSKA (reference sequence). The V and J ends lost 2 bases and 6 bases respectively, with 7 bases between them. The CDR3 contains 11 residues. The CDR3 reads CSARKGDGYTF. The CDR3 bases are TGCAGTGCTAGAAAGGGAGATGGCTACACCTTC.

About this clone: Relative to the germline gene, one junction end is altered; a read error may explain this. The chain carries TRBV19 and TRBJ1-2, with D possibly matching TRBD1 (6 bases). There are 16 residues in the CDR3. Germline V gene sequence: CDR1 LNHDA, CDR2 SQIVND (reference sequence). CDR3 nucleotides: TGTGCCAGTAGGATAGGAAGGGGGGGACCTAACTATGGCTACACCTTC. This codes for CASRIGRGGPNYGYTF.

The chain carries TRBV3-1 (or the pseudogene TRBV3-2) and TRBJ2-7; 10 bases line up with TRBD1. Germline loops: CDR1 LGHDT, CDR2 YNNKEL (reference sequence). V was clipped by 4 bases and J by 5 bases; unmatched bases: 5. The CDR3 covers 14 residues. The CDR3 protein is CASSPRDRGHEQYF. The DNA for the CDR3 is TGTGCCAGCAGCCCCCGGGACAGGGGCCACGAGCAGTACTTC.

The chain employs TRBV7-9 and TRBJ2-1; 11 positions match TRBD2. V lost 1 base, J lost 7 bases, and 12 bases stayed unmatched. This CDR3 is built from 18 residues. CDR1 and CDR2 from the germline V gene are SEHNR and FQNEAQ (reference sequence). The CDR3 is CASSLVPLSGRAWNEQFF. The CDR3 DNA reads TGTGCCAGCAGCTTAGTCCCCCTTAGCGGGAGGGCCTGGAATGAGCAGTTCTTC.

This rearrangement joins TRBV11-2 to TRBJ2-3, with D perhaps TRBD2 (6 bases). Germline CDR1 is SGHAT and CDR2 is FQNNGV. V lost 3 bases and J lost 4, with 14 bases in between. The CDR3 contains 15 residues. The CDR3 bases are TGTGCCAGCAGCTTCCGGGGGAATGGCGCAGATACGCAGTATTTT. It is translated as CASSFRGNGADTQYF.

The chain combines TRBV9 with TRBJ2-7; 11 bases fit TRBD2. The CDR3 is made up of 15 amino acids. Germline V gene sequence: CDR1 SGDLS, CDR2 YYNGEE. V gave up 4 bases and J gave up 3 bases; unmatched junction bases: 6. For the CDR3, the DNA is TGTGCCAGCAGCCCCAGGACTAGCGGGTTCTACGAGCAGTACTTC. It translates to CASSPRTSGFYEQYF.

V usage is TRBV7-2 and J usage is TRBJ1-2, with D possibly matching TRBD1 (5 bases). The V and J ends lost 1 base and 5 bases respectively, with 11 bases between them. Per the germline V gene, CDR1 is SGHTA and CDR2 is FQGNSA. The CDR3 spans 14 residues. The CDR3 protein is CASSLVGQGYGYTF. CDR3 sequence (DNA): TGTGCCAGCAGCTTAGTCGGCCAGGGATATGGCTACACCTTC.

The chain uses TRBV7-2 and TRBJ1-1; D may be TRBD1 (6 bases). This CDR3 spans 13 amino acids. Between the trimmed V and J ends, which lost 5 bases and 7 bases, there was a span of 14 bases. CDR1 SGHTA and CDR2 FQGNSA come from the germline V gene. The CDR3 protein is CASSTRRGGEAFF. In nucleotides, the CDR3 is TGTGCCAGCAGCACACGGCGAGGGGGTGAAGCTTTCTTT.

The chain links TRBV28 to TRBJ2-2; no definite D call. CDR1 is MDHEN and CDR2 is SYDVKM in the germline V gene. The CDR3 spans 13 residues. V lost 1 base and J lost 6, with 6 bases in between. The CDR3 loop is CASSLSTPGELFF. CDR3 in DNA: TGTGCCAGCAGTTTATCTACCCCCGGGGAGCTGTTTTTT.

This chain uses TRBV10-2 with TRBJ1-2, with D unresolved. The germline V and J ends were trimmed by 0 bases and 2 bases, with 7 bases remaining between them. The CDR3 extends over 14 amino acids. The germline CDR1 and CDR2 sequences are WSHSY and SAAADI. CDR3 in amino acids: CASSESGRNYGYTF. CDR3 DNA sequence: TGCGCCAGCAGTGAGTCGGGCAGGAACTATGGCTACACCTTC.

The rearrangement uses TRBV6-5 and TRBJ2-1; D is possibly TRBD2 (5 bases). Between the trimmed V and J ends, which lost 7 bases and 6 bases, there was a span of 19 bases. Germline loops: CDR1 MNHEY, CDR2 SVGAGI. The length of the CDR3 is 15 residues. CDR3 coding DNA: TGTGCCAGCACCATTTGGGGAGAGAGGGCCAATGAGCAGTTCTTC. It codes for CASTIWGERANEQFF.

The chain recombines TRBV19 with TRBJ2-3; 9 positions agree with TRBD1. The germline V gene encodes CDR1 LNHDA and CDR2 SQIVND (reference sequence). The trim removed 3 bases at V and 1 base at J, leaving 5 bases unmatched. This CDR3 has 16 amino acids. CDR3 nucleotide sequence: TGTGCCAGTAGTATCCGACAGGGGGATGGCACAGATACGCAGTATTTT. Translation: CASSIRQGDGTDTQYF. The whole variable domain, filled in from reference TRBV19 and TRBJ2-3, reads DGGITQSPKYLFRKEGQNVTLSCEQNLNHDAMYWYRQDPGQGLRLIYYSQIVNDFQKGDIAEGYSVSREKKESFPLTVTSAQKNPTAFYLCASSIRQGDGTDTQYFGPGTRLTVL.

This sequence joins TRBV4-1 and TRBJ1-5; 11 bases map to TRBD1. Looked up from germline, CDR1 is MGHRA and CDR2 is YSYEKL. The CDR3 contains 17 residues. V shed 0 bases, J shed 8 bases, and the junction held 9 bases outside the gene matches. CDR3 nucleotides: TGCGCCAGCAGCCAAGACCTTGGGACAGGGGGTATTAAGCCCCAGCATTTT. This encodes CASSQDLGTGGIKPQHF.

The CDR3 protein is CAWSTGVGQANIYEQYF. The CDR3 bases are TGTGCCTGGAGTACGGGGGTAGGGCAGGCGAACATCTACGAGCAGTACTTC. The chain joins TRBV30 to TRBJ2-7; tentative D call: TRBD2 (6 bases). The CDR3 covers 17 residues. Germline V gene lookup returns CDR1 GTSNPN and CDR2 SVGIG (reference sequence). V was clipped by 2 bases and J by 3 bases, with 23 bases between them.

The genes are TRBV19 and TRBJ1-5; D might be TRBD1 (6 bases). CDR1 and CDR2 from the germline V gene are LNHDA and SQIVND (reference sequence). V was shortened by 3 bases and J by 7 bases, with 16 bases between the two germline ends. The CDR3 has 15 residues. The DNA of the CDR3 is TGTGCCAGTAGTATTTCGGGGGGGCGATGGCAGCCCCAGCATTTT. This translates into CASSISGGRWQPQHF.

This clone occurred many times. This sequence joins TRBV5-6 and TRBJ2-1, with a weak D call TRBD2 (6 bases). The CDR3 sequence is 15 residues long. Trimming removed 2 bases from V and 1 base from J, with 10 bases in between. Germline lookup yields CDR1 SGHDT and CDR2 YYEEEE. The CDR3 protein is CASSLGTASYNEQFF. In DNA form, the CDR3 reads TGTGCCAGCAGCTTAGGGACTGCATCCTACAATGAGCAGTTCTTC.

V usage is TRBV6-6 and J usage is TRBJ1-5; 10 bases fit TRBD1. The CDR3 runs 16 residues. The germline V gene encodes CDR1 MNHNY and CDR2 SVGAGI (reference sequence). Germline trimming cut 6 bases from V and 2 bases from J; bases unmatched to any gene: 7. This CDR3 reads CASSTGTGEGNQPQHF. CDR3 bases: TGTGCCAGCAGCACCGGGACAGGGGAGGGCAATCAGCCCCAGCATTTT.

J is TRBJ1-2 and V is TRBV5-4; D is ambiguous. The CDR3 is 16 amino acids. V lost 4 bases and J lost 0, with 16 bases in between. Germline CDR1 reads SGHNT; CDR2 reads YYREEE (reference sequence). CDR3 in DNA: TGTGCCAGCAGCCCCATGCGGCCCCCCACTAACTATGGCTACACCTTC. Translation gives CASSPMRPPTNYGYTF.

V gene TRBV4-1 combines with J gene TRBJ2-1; TRBD2 matches 8 bases. Per the germline V gene, CDR1 is MGHRA and CDR2 is YSYEKL. V shed 0 bases and J 2 bases; nucleotides not matched to a gene: 3. CDR3 size: 16 residues. The DNA of the CDR3 is TGCGCCAGCAGCCAAGAAACTAGCGGAACCTACAATGAGCAGTTCTTC. As protein: CASSQETSGTYNEQFF.

The chain employs TRBV5-1 and TRBJ2-3; D perhaps matches TRBD1 (5 bases). The CDR3 has 15 amino acids. Germline V CDR1 and CDR2: SGHRS, YFSETQ. Trimming cost V 5 bases and J 1 base, with 14 bases left between them. CDR3 sequence: CASRQGSLGTDTQYF. The CDR3 DNA sequence: TGCGCCAGCAGGCAGGGATCGCTGGGCACAGATACGCAGTATTTT.

The chain has TRBV24-1 and TRBJ2-3; no firm D call. Germline V gene sequence: CDR1 KGHDR, CDR2 SFDVKD. The CDR3 loop spans 15 amino acids. The V and J ends lost 4 bases and 3 bases respectively, with 13 bases between them. CDR3 sequence: CATSDRIEVTDTQYF. CDR3 DNA: TGTGCCACCAGTGACCGTATCGAGGTTACAGATACGCAGTATTTT.

The rearrangement links TRBV3-1 (or the pseudogene TRBV3-2) to TRBJ1-2; D is uncertain. Germline CDR1 is LGHDT and CDR2 is YNNKEL (reference sequence). The CDR3 is 14 residues long. Between the trimmed V and J ends, which lost 4 bases and 3 bases, there was a span of 12 bases. The chain's CDR3 is CASSPLGGHYGYTF. The CDR3 coding sequence is TGTGCCAGCAGCCCTCTGGGCGGGCACTATGGCTACACCTTC.

The chain links TRBV29-1 to TRBJ2-6, with 9 bases aligning to TRBD1. J gave up 4 bases and V 5 bases, and 15 bases lay outside the gene matches. The CDR3 extends over 18 amino acids. The germline CDR1 and CDR2 sequences are SQVTM and ANQGSEA. Written as DNA, the CDR3 is TGCAGCGTTTTCCGAGGGGACAGGGCGTCTTCCGGGGCCAACGTCCTGACTTTC. Protein product: CSVFRGDRASSGANVLTF.

CDR3 DNA: TGTGCCAGCAGTGATGCGGGGCCAAATGAAAAACTGTTTTTT. This translates into CASSDAGPNEKLFF. The gene calls are TRBV28 and TRBJ1-4; tentatively, D is TRBD1 (5 bases). This CDR3 is 14 amino acids long. Germline loops: CDR1 MDHEN, CDR2 SYDVKM. Between the trimmed V and J ends, which lost 5 bases and 5 bases, there was a span of 12 bases.